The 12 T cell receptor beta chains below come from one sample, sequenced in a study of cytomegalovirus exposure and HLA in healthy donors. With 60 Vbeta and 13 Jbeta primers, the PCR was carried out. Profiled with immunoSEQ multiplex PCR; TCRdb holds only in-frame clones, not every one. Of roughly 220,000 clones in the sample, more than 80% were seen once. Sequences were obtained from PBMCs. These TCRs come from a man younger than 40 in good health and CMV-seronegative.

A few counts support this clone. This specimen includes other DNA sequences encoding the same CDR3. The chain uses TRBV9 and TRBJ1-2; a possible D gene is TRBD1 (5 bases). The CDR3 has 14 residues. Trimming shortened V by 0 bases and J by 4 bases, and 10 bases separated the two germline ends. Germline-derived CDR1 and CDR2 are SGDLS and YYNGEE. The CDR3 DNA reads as TGTGCCAGCAGCGTAGGGGGGGGGTCCTATGGCTACACCTTC. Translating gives CASSVGGGSYGYTF.

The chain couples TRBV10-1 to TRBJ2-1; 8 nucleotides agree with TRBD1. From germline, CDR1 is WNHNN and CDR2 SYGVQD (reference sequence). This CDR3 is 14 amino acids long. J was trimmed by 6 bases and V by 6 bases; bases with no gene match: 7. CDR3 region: CASSGGQGGNEQFF. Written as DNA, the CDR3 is TGCGCCAGCAGCGGTGGACAGGGTGGCAATGAGCAGTTCTTC.

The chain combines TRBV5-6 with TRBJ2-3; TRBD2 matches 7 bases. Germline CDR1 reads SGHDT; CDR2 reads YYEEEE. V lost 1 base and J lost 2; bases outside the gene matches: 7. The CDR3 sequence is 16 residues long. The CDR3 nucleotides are TGTGCCAGCAGCTTGTTGGCTGGGGGGGTCACAGATACGCAGTATTTT. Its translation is CASSLLAGGVTDTQYF.

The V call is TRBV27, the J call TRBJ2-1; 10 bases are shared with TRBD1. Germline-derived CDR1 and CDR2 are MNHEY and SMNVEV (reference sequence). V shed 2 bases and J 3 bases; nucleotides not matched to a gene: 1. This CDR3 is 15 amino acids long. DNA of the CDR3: TGTGCCAGCAGTTTAGGGACAGGGGTCTACAATGAGCAGTTCTTC. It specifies CASSLGTGVYNEQFF.

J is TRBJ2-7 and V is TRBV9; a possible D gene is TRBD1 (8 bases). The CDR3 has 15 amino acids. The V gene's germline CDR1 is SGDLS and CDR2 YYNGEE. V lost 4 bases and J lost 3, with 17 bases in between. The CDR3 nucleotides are TGTGCCAGCAGCCGAGGACAGGGAGGGCACTACGAGCAGTACTTC. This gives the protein CASSRGQGGHYEQYF.

The CDR3 bases are TGCGCCAGCCATGGGACAGGGACTCAATCTGGAAACACCATATATTTT. It codes for CASHGTGTQSGNTIYF. V and J are TRBV10-2 and TRBJ1-3, with 9 positions matching TRBD1. Germline-derived CDR1 and CDR2 are WSHSY and SAAADI. With 8 bases clipped from V and 1 base from J, the junction kept 9 bases outside the gene matches. The CDR3 sequence is 16 residues long.

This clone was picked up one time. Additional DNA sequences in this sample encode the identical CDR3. The CDR3 protein is CASSVADSSYEQYF. CDR3 nucleotide sequence: TGTGCCAGCAGCGTAGCTGACAGTTCCTACGAGCAGTACTTC. The chain combines TRBV9 with TRBJ2-7; TRBD1 is a possible D gene (5 bases). The CDR3 sequence is 14 residues long. Germline lookup yields CDR1 SGDLS and CDR2 YYNGEE. V was trimmed by 0 bases and J by 1 base, leaving 8 bases between them.

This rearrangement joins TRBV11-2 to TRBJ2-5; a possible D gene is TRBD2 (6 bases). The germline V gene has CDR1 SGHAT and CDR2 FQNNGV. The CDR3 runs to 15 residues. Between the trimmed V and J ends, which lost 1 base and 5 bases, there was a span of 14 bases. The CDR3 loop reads CASSLGVSGVETQYF. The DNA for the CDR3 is TGTGCCAGCAGCTTAGGGGTCTCGGGGGTCGAGACCCAGTACTTC.

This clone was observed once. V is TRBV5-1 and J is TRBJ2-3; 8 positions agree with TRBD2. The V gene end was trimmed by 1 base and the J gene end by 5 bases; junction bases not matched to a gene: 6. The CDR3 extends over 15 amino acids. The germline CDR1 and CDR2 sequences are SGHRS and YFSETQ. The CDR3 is CASSLNSGEIDTQYF. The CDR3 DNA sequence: TGCGCCAGCAGCTTGAATAGCGGGGAAATAGATACGCAGTATTTT. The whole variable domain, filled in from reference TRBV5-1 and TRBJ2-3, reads KAGVTQTPRYLIKTRGQQVTLSCSPISGHRSVSWYQQTPGQGLQFLFEYFSETQRNKGNFPGRFSGRQFSNSRSEMNVSTLELGDSALYLCASSLNSGEIDTQYFGPGTRLTVL.

The CDR3 bases are TGTGCCAGCAGCTTAGAGGGGGCCTATGGCTACACCTTC. It specifies CASSLEGAYGYTF. This chain uses TRBV7-2 with TRBJ1-2, with 7 bases lining up with TRBD1. Germline V gene sequence: CDR1 SGHTA, CDR2 FQGNSA. V gave up 1 base and J gave up 4 bases; unmatched junction bases: 0. The CDR3 runs to 13 residues.

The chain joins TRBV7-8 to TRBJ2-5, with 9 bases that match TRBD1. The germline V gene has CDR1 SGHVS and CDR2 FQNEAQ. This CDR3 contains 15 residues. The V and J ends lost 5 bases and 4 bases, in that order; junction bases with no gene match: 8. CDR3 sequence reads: CASSEYLGQGETQYF. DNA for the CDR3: TGTGCCAGCAGCGAATACCTGGGACAGGGAGAGACCCAGTACTTC.

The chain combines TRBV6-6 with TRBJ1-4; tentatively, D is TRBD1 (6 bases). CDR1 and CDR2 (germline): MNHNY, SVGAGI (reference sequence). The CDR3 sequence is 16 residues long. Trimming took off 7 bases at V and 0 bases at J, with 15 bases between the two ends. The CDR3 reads CASMARDTTTNEKLFF. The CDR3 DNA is TGTGCCAGCATGGCCCGGGACACAACAACTAATGAAAAACTGTTTTTT.